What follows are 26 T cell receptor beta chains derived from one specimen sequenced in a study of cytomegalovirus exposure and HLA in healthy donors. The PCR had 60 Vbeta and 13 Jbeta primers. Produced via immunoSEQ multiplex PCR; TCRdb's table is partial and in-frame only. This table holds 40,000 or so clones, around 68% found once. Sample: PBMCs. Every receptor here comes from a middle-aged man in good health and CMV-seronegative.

The CDR3 is CASSQGAYGYTF. CDR3 coding DNA: TGTGCCAGCAGCCAGGGGGCGTATGGCTACACCTTC. The chain carries TRBV11-1 and TRBJ1-2, with 8 bases aligning to TRBD1. Germline CDR1 SGHAT, CDR2 FQDESV (reference sequence). After removal of 5 bases from V and 5 bases from J, the junction contained 1 base not matched to a gene. The CDR3 has 12 amino acids. The whole variable domain, remainder taken from reference TRBV11-1 and TRBJ1-2, is EAEVAQSPRYKITEKSQAVAFWCDPISGHATLYWYRQILGQGPELLVQFQDESVVDDSQLPKDRFSAERLKGVDSTLKIQPAELGDSAMYLCASSQGAYGYTFGSGTRLTVV.

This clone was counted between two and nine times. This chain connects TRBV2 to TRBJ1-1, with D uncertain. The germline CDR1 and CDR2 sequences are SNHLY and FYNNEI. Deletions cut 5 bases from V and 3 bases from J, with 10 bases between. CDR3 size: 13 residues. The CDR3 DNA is TGTGCCAGCAGTCAGGTGAAGCACACTGAAGCTTTCTTT. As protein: CASSQVKHTEAFF.

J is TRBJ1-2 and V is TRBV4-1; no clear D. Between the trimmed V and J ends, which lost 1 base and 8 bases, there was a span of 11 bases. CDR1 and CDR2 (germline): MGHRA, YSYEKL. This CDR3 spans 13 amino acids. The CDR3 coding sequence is TGCGCCAGCAGCCAAGCGCAAGCGGAAGGCTACACCTTC. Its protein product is CASSQAQAEGYTF.

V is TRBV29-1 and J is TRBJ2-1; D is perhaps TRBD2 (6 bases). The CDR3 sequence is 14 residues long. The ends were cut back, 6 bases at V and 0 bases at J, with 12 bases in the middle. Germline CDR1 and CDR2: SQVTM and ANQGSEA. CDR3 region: CSVSPGLSYNEQFF. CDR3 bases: TGCAGCGTGAGCCCGGGACTCTCCTACAATGAGCAGTTCTTC.

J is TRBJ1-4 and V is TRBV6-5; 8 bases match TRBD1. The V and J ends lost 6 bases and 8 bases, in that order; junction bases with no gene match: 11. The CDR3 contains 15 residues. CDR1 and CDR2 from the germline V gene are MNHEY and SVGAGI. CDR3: CASRRTGQGGEKLFF. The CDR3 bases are TGTGCCAGCAGACGGACCGGACAGGGTGGGGAAAAACTGTTTTTT.

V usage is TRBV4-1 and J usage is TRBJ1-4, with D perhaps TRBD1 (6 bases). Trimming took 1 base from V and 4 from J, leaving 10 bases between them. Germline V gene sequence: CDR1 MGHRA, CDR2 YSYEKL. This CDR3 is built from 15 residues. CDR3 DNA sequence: TGCGCCAGCAGCCAAGGGACAGTCTTTAATGAAAAACTGTTTTTT. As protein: CASSQGTVFNEKLFF.

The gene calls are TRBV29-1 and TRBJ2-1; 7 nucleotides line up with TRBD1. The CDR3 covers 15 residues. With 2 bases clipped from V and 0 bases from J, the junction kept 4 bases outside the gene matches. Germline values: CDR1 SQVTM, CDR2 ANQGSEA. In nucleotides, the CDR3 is TGCAGCGTTGAACAGGGGGATCGCTCCTACAATGAGCAGTTCTTC. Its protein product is CSVEQGDRSYNEQFF.

CDR3 loop: CASSLSSRVDSPLHF. The CDR3 DNA is TGTGCCAGCAGCTTGAGTTCCAGGGTTGATTCACCCCTCCACTTT. This chain uses TRBV5-4 with TRBJ1-6; perhaps TRBD1 as D (5 bases). Germline V gene sequence: CDR1 SGHNT, CDR2 YYREEE (reference sequence). This CDR3 is built from 15 residues. V was trimmed by 1 base and J by 8 bases, leaving 13 bases between them. The variable domain in full, completed from reference TRBV5-4 and TRBJ1-6, reads ETGVTQSPTHLIKTRGQQVTLRCSSQSGHNTVSWYQQALGQGPQFIFQYYREEENGRGNFPPRFSGLQFPNYSSELNVNALELDDSALYLCASSLSSRVDSPLHFGNGTRLTVT.

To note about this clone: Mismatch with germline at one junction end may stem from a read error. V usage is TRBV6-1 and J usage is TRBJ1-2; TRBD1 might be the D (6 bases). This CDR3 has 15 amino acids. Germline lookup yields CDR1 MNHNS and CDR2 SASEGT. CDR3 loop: CAGSGPLGTQESYTF. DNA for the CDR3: TGTGCCGGCAGTGGCCCCTTGGGGACACAGGAGAGCTACACCTTC.

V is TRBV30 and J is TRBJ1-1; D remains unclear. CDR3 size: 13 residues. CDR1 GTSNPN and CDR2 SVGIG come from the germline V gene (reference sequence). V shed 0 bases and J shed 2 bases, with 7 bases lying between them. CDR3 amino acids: CAWSVRGNTEAFF. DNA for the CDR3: TGTGCCTGGAGTGTACGGGGAAACACTGAAGCTTTCTTT.

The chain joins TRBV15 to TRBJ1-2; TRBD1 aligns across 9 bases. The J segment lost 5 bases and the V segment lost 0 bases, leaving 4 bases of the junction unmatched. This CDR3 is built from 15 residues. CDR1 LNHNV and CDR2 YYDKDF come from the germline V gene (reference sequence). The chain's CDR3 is CATSREVDRGYGYTF. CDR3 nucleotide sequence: TGTGCCACCAGCAGAGAGGTCGACAGGGGGTATGGCTACACCTTC.

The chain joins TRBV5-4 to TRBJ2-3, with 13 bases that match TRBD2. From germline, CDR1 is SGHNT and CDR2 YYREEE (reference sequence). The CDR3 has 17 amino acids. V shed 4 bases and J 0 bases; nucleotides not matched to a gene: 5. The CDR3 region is CASSPGLAGPSTDTQYF. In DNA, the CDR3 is TGTGCCAGCAGCCCGGGACTAGCGGGGCCTAGCACAGATACGCAGTATTTT.

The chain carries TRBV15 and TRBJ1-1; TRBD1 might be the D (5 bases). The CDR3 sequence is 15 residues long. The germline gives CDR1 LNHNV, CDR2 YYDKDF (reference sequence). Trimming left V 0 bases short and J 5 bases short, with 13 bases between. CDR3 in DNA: TGTGCCACCAGCAGAGATAAGGGGTTTGGTACTGAAGCTTTCTTT. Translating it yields CATSRDKGFGTEAFF.

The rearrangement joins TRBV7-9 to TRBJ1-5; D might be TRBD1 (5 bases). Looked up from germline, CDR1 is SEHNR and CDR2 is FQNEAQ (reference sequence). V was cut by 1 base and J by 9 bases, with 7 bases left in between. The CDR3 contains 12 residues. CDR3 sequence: CASSLEGPPQHF. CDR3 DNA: TGTGCCAGCAGCTTAGAGGGGCCGCCCCAGCATTTT. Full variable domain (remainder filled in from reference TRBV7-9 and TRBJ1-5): DTGVSQNPRHKITKRGQNVTFRCDPISEHNRLYWYRQTLGQGPEFLTYFQNEAQLEKSRLLSDRFSAERPKGSFSTLEIQRTEQGDSAMYLCASSLEGPPQHFGDGTRLSIL.

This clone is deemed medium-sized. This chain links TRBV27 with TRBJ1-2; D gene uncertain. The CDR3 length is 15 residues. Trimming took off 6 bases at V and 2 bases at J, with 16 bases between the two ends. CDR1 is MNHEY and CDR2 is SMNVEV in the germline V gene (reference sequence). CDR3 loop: CASSLNPVLNYGYTF. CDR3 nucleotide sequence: TGTGCCAGCAGCCTCAACCCGGTCCTAAACTATGGCTACACCTTC.

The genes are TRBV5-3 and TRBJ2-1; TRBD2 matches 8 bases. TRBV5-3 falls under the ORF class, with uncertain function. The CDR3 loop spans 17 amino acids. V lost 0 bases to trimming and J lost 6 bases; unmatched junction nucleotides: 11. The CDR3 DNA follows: TGTGCCAGAAGCTTGGTAGCGGGGAGCCAAAACGTCAATGAGCAGTTCTTC. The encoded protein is CARSLVAGSQNVNEQFF.

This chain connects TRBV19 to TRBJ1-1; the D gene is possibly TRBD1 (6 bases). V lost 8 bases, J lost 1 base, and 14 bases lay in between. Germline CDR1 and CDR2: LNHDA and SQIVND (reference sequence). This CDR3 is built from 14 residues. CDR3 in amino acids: CASVYGTPNTEAFF. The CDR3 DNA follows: TGTGCCAGTGTTTACGGGACACCGAACACTGAAGCTTTCTTT.

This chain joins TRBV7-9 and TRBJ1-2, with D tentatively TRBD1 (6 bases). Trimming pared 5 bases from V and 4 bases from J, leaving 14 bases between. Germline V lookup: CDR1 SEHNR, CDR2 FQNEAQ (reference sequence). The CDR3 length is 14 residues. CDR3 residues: CASSLETGPYGYTF. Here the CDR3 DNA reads TGTGCCAGCAGCCTTGAGACAGGTCCCTATGGCTACACCTTC.

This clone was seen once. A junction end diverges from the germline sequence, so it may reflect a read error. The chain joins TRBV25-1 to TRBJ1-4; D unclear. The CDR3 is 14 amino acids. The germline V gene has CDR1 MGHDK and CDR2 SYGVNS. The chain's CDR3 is CASRAAGTKEKLFF. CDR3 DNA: TGTGCCAGCAGAGCCGCGGGCACTAAGGAAAAACTGTTTTTT.

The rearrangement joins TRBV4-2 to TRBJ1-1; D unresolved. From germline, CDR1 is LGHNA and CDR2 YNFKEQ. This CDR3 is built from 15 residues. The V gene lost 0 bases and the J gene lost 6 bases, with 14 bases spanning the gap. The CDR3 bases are TGTGCCAGCAGCCAAGATCCGCGGGCGGGATCTGAAGCTTTCTTT. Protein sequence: CASSQDPRAGSEAFF.

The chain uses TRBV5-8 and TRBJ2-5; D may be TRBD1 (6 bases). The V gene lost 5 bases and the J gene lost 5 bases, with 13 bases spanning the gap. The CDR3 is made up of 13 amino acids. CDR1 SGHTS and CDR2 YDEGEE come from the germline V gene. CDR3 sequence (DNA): TGTGCCAGCAGAAGGGGGAATTGGGAGACCCAGTACTTC. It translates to CASRRGNWETQYF.

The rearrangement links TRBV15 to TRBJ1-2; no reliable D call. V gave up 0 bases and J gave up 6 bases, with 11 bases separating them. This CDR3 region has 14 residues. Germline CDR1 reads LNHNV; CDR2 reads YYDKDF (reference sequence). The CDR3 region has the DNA TGTGCCACCAGCAGAGATGGTGAGGGAGATGGCTACACCTTC. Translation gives CATSRDGEGDGYTF. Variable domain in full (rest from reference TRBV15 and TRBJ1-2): DAMVIQNPRYQVTQFGKPVTLSCSQTLNHNVMYWYQQKSSQAPKLLFHYYDKDFNNEADTPDNFQSRRPNTSFCFLDIRSPGLGDTAMYLCATSRDGEGDGYTFGSGTRLTVV.

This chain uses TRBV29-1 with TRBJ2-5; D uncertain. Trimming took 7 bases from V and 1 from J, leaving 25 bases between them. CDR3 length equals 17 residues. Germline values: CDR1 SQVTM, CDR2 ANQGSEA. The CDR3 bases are TGCAGCGGTCTCGTCTACCCAGAGATCACTACCCAAGAGACCCAGTACTTC. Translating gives CSGLVYPEITTQETQYF. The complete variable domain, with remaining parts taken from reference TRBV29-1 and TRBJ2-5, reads SAVISQKPSRDICQRGTSLTIQCQVDSQVTMMFWYRQQPGQSLTLIATANQGSEATYESGFVIDKFPISRPNLTFSTLTVSNMSPEDSSIYLCSGLVYPEITTQETQYFGPGTRLLVL.

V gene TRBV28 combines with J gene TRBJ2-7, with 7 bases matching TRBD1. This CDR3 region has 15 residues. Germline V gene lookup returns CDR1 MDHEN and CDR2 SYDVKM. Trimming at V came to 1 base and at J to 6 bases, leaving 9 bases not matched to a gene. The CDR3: CASSLSRTGRGEQYF. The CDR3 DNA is TGTGCCAGCAGTTTATCGCGGACAGGAAGGGGCGAGCAGTACTTC.

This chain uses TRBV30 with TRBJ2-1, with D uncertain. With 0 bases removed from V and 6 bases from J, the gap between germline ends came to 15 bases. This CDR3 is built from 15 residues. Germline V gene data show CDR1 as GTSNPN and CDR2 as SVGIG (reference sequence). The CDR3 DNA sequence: TGTGCCTGGAGTGTCGTAGTTTCTAACGGCAATGAGCAGTTCTTC. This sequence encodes CAWSVVVSNGNEQFF.

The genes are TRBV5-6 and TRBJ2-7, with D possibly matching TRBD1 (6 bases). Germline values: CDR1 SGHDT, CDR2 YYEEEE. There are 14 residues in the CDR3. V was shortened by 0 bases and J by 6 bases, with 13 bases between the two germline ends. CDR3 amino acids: CASSLDREIVEQYF. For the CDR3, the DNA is TGTGCCAGCAGCTTGGACAGGGAGATAGTCGAGCAGTACTTC. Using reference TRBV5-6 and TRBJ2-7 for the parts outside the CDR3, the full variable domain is DAGVTQSPTHLIKTRGQQVTLRCSPKSGHDTVSWYQQALGQGPQFIFQYYEEEERQRGNFPDRFSGHQFPNYSSELNVNALLLGDSALYLCASSLDREIVEQYFGPGTRLTVT.